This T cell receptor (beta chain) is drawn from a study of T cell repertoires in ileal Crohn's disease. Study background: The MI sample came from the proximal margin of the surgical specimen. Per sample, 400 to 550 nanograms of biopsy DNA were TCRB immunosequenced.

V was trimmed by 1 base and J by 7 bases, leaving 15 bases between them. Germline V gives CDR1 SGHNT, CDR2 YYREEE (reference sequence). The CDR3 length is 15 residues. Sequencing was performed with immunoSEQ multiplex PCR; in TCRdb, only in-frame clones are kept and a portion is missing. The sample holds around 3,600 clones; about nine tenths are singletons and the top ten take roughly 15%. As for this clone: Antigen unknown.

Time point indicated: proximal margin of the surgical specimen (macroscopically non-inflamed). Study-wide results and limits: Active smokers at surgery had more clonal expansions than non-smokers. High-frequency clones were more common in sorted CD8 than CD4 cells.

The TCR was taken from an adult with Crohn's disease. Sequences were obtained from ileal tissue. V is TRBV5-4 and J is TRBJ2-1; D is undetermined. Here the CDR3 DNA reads TGTGCCAGCAGCTTGTTGGCGCACCCTGGGAATGAGCAGTTCTTC. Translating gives CASSLLAHPGNEQFF.